A selection of T cell receptor beta chains follows, all from one sample in a study of shared clonotypes between healthy human individuals. Only in-frame clones appear in the TCRdb table, and some are missing; sequencing was by immunoSEQ multiplex PCR. This table has approximately 530,000 clones, 95% to 97% appearing once. Sequenced material: naive CD4+ T cells sorted from blood. The receptors were gathered from a woman aged 25 to 39 in good health. CDR3s include the opening cysteine and the closing phenylalanine or tryptophan. Each record gives: J gene, D gene, CDR3 length, V gene, clone size, CDR3 protein, CDR3 DNA. The D gene is left open where the match is weak. Clone sizes are given selectively: once, few, many, or a class where the clone is expanded.

>TRBJ2-7|TRBD1|14|TRBV6-1|-
CASSDTGGPYEQYF
TGTGCCAGCAGTGATACAGGGGGCCCCTACGAGCAGTACTTC
>TRBJ2-3|TRBD2|17|TRBV4-1|-
CASSQEISGRAADTQYF
TGCGCCAGCAGCCAAGAAATTAGCGGGAGGGCGGCAGATACGCAGTATTTT
>TRBJ2-1|TRBD1|14|TRBV6-1|once
CASSPRQGYNEQFF
TGTGCCAGCAGTCCCCGACAGGGTTACAATGAGCAGTTCTTC
>TRBJ1-2|-|14|TRBV7-9|-
CASSLVVFSDGYTF
TGTGCCAGCAGCTTAGTGGTATTCTCGGATGGCTACACCTTC
>TRBJ2-2|-|15|TRBV27|-
CASSFDRVATGELFF
TGTGCCAGCAGTTTTGACCGGGTCGCCACCGGGGAGCTGTTTTTT
>TRBJ1-1|-|13|TRBV18|-
CASSPTENTEAFF
TGTGCCAGCTCACCAACTGAGAACACTGAAGCTTTCTTT
>TRBJ1-4|TRBD1|15|TRBV5-1|-
CASSLGTGGLPDLFF
TGCGCCAGCAGCTTGGGGACAGGGGGGCTCCCAGACCTGTTTTTT
>TRBJ2-7|-|12|TRBV7-2|-
CASSSTGYEQYF
TGTGCCAGCAGCTCTACAGGCTACGAGCAGTACTTC
>TRBJ2-1|TRBD1|16|TRBV7-9|-
CASSLGRGTGYNEQFF
TGTGCCAGCAGTTTGGGCCGGGGGACAGGGTACAATGAGCAGTTCTTC
>TRBJ2-7|TRBD1|13|TRBV5-1|once
CASSGDRGYEQYF
TGCGCCAGCAGCGGGGACAGGGGCTACGAGCAGTACTTC
>TRBJ2-5|-|13|TRBV29-1|-
CSVSDRSVGTQYF
TGCAGCGTTTCTGACAGGTCGGTCGGGACCCAGTACTTC
>TRBJ2-3|TRBD2|16|TRBV7-2|-
CASSGRLAGVADTQYF
TGTGCCAGCAGCGGCCGACTAGCGGGAGTGGCGGATACGCAGTATTTT
>TRBJ2-1|TRBD2|18|TRBV9|-
CASSVSSFSSGTPNEQFF
TGTGCCAGCAGCGTATCGTCCTTTTCTAGCGGGACTCCGAATGAGCAGTTCTTC
>TRBJ1-2|TRBD1|15|TRBV11-2|-
CASSLGNRGHYGYTF
TGTGCCAGCAGCCTAGGAAACAGGGGCCACTATGGCTACACCTTC
>TRBJ1-2|-|12|TRBV28|few
CASSLPYYGYTF
TGTGCCAGCAGTTTACCCTACTATGGCTACACCTTC
>TRBJ2-1|TRBD2|14|TRBV18|-
CASSPPSFLAGVFF
TGTGCCAGCTCACCACCGAGTTTTTTAGCGGGAGTCTTCTTC
>TRBJ2-1|TRBD2|18|TRBV10-3|-
CAISEGLAGGLSYNEQFF
TGTGCCATCAGTGAGGGACTAGCGGGAGGACTCTCCTACAATGAGCAGTTCTTC
>TRBJ1-4|-|14|TRBV5-6|-
CASSYREPNEKLFF
TGTGCCAGCAGCTACCGGGAACCTAATGAAAAACTGTTTTTT
>TRBJ1-2|-|16|TRBV27|-
CASTPFREGTYYGYTF
TGTGCCAGCACCCCTTTCCGGGAGGGGACATACTATGGCTACACCTTC
>TRBJ2-1|TRBD2|14|TRBV9|-
CASSVLAGVTEQFF
TGTGCCAGCAGCGTCCTAGCGGGAGTTACTGAGCAGTTCTTC
>TRBJ1-5|TRBD1|14|TRBV5-1|-
CASSPDRGHQPQHF
TGCGCCAGCAGCCCGGACAGGGGACATCAGCCCCAGCATTTT
>TRBJ2-7|-|13|TRBV18|-
CASSSFSPSEQYF
TGTGCCAGCTCATCATTCTCCCCCTCCGAGCAGTACTTC
>TRBJ2-3|-|11|TRBV20-1|-
CSAALGDTQYF
TGCAGTGCTGCACTTGGGGATACGCAGTATTTT
>TRBJ2-5|-|15|TRBV11-2|-
CASSLSAGVEETQYF
TGTGCCAGCAGCTTGTCCGCCGGGGTCGAAGAGACCCAGTACTTC
>TRBJ2-3|-|15|TRBV27|-
CASSLTLSRTDTQYF
TGTGCCAGCAGTTTAACCCTGAGTCGCACAGATACGCAGTATTTT
>TRBJ2-7|TRBD2|14|TRBV30|-
CAWRLAGGPSEQYF
TGTGCCTGGCGGCTAGCGGGAGGTCCAAGCGAGCAGTACTTC
>TRBJ2-7|-|14|TRBV11-2|few
CASSLVVLTGEQYF
TGTGCCAGCAGCTTAGTTGTCCTCACGGGCGAGCAGTACTTC
>TRBJ2-7|TRBD2|14|TRBV28|-
CASSPTSGPYEQYF
TGTGCCAGCAGTCCGACTAGCGGCCCCTACGAGCAGTACTTC
>TRBJ1-5|-|15|TRBV9|-
CASSETPSSNQPQHF
TGTGCCAGCAGCGAGACCCCGAGCAGCAATCAGCCCCAGCATTTT
>TRBJ1-2|-|15|TRBV4-1|-
CASSQVGQKPYGYTF
TGCGCCAGCAGCCAAGTTGGACAGAAACCCTATGGCTACACCTTC
>TRBJ2-1|-|14|TRBV7-2|-
CASSKRLVVNEQFF
TGTGCCAGCAGCAAGCGACTAGTAGTCAATGAGCAGTTCTTC
>TRBJ1-4|-|14|TRBV5-1|-
CASSGASTNEKLFF
TGCGCCAGCAGCGGGGCGTCAACTAATGAAAAACTGTTTTTT
>TRBJ2-7|-|14|TRBV2|once
CASKGEGIGYEQYF
TGTGCCAGCAAGGGGGAGGGAATAGGTTACGAGCAGTACTTC
>TRBJ2-2|-|16|TRBV4-2|-
CASSQVELVGTGELFF
TGTGCCAGCAGCCAAGTTGAACTAGTCGGCACCGGGGAGCTGTTTTTT
>TRBJ2-7|TRBD2|24|TRBV5-1|-
CASSSAKKTSGRTQPIPNSYEQYF
TGCGCCAGCAGCTCCGCTAAGAAGACTAGCGGGAGGACCCAACCCATACCAAATTCCTACGAGCAGTACTTC
>TRBJ1-1|-|12|TRBV10-2|-
CASTTRNTEAFF
TGCGCCAGCACAACACGGAACACTGAAGCTTTCTTT
>TRBJ2-7|-|14|TRBV28|once
CASSLSGNFYEQYF
TGTGCCAGCAGTTTAAGTGGGAATTTCTACGAGCAGTACTTC
>TRBJ2-7|TRBD2|16|TRBV9|once
CASSVGLAGGRDEQYF
TGTGCCAGCAGCGTCGGCCTAGCGGGAGGGCGGGACGAGCAGTACTTC
>TRBJ1-5|TRBD1|15|TRBV19|-
CASTPTGEVGQPQHF
TGTGCCAGTACCCCGACAGGGGAGGTAGGTCAGCCCCAGCATTTT
>TRBJ1-2|-|14|TRBV2|-
CASSVREGSSGYTF
TGTGCCAGCAGTGTGAGGGAAGGTTCCTCCGGCTACACCTTC
>TRBJ2-1|TRBD1|14|TRBV10-3|-
CAISDSQGAYEQFF
TGTGCCATCAGTGATAGTCAGGGGGCATACGAGCAGTTCTTC
>TRBJ2-7|-|15|TRBV19|-
CASKGQIGSSYEQYF
TGTGCCAGTAAGGGGCAGATAGGAAGCTCCTACGAGCAGTACTTC
>TRBJ2-7|TRBD2|14|TRBV5-4|-
CASSFFGRSYEQYF
TGTGCCAGCAGCTTCTTCGGGAGGTCCTACGAGCAGTACTTC
>TRBJ2-3|TRBD2|16|TRBV6-5|-
CASSYWASGSADTQYF
TGTGCCAGCAGTTACTGGGCTAGCGGGAGTGCAGATACGCAGTATTTT
>TRBJ1-1|TRBD1|16|TRBV5-1|-
CASSLGGTVMNTEAFF
TGCGCCAGCAGCTTGGGGGGGACAGTTATGAACACTGAAGCTTTCTTT
>TRBJ2-5|TRBD2|16|TRBV19|-
CASSIGLAGGGETQYF
TGTGCCAGTAGTATAGGTCTAGCGGGAGGCGGGGAGACCCAGTACTTC
>TRBJ1-5|-|15|TRBV6-1|once
CASRDTGSGNQPQHF
TGTGCCAGCAGGGATACAGGGTCGGGGAATCAGCCCCAGCATTTT
>TRBJ2-1|-|10|TRBV20-1|-
CSARVNEQFF
TGCAGTGCTCGGGTTAATGAGCAGTTCTTC
>TRBJ2-7|TRBD2|15|TRBV28|-
CASSSGTSGSWEQYF
TGTGCCAGCAGTTCTGGGACTAGCGGGAGTTGGGAGCAGTACTTC
>TRBJ2-3|-|12|TRBV29-1|-
CSVGGWTDTQYF
TGCAGCGTTGGGGGTTGGACAGATACGCAGTATTTT
>TRBJ2-3|-|15|TRBV7-2|-
CASSLSPATMYTQYF
TGTGCCAGCAGCTTATCTCCGGCAACGATGTATACGCAGTATTTT